Included here is one TCR beta chain sequence, with context. Its specificity is unknown. The source of the sample is a study of CXCR3-negative and CXCR3-positive naive CD8 T cells. The TRB libraries of cDNA were built by UMI-labeled 5' RACE. Reprocessing the 5' RACE reads, TCRdb reports a single entry for every CDR3 protein and omits DNA. The sample's table shows about 92,000 distinct CDR3 sequences. General study findings and limits: Hydrophobicity of TRB CDR3s was greater in CXCR3-positive naive cells than in CXCR3-negative naive cells.

The sequenced sample was naive CXCR3- CD8+ T cells from blood. Subset reported: CD45RO-CCR7+CD27+CD95- naive CD8+ T cells lacking CXCR3 (TNR3-). The source of this sequence is a human donor in good health. Some clones in this sample may be carry-over from other donors' samples.

CDR3 residues: CSVEYGTSYNEQFF. The rearrangement links TRBV29-1 to TRBJ2-1; the TRBD2 assignment by TCRdb is unverifiable without DNA. The CDR3 length is 14 residues. Germline loops: CDR1 SQVTM, CDR2 ANQGSEA.